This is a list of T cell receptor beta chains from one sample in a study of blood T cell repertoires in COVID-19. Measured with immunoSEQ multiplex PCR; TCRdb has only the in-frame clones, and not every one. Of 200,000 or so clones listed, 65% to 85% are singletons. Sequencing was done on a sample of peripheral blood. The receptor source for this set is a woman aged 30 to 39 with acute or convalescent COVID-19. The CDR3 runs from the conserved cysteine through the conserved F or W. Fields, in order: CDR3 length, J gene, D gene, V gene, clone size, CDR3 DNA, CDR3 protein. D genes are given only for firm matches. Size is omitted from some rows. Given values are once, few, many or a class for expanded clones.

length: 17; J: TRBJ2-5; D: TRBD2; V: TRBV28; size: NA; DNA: TGTGCCAGCAGTTTCCGGACTAGCGGGAGGGCTCGGGAGACCCAGTACTTC; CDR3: CASSFRTSGRARETQYF
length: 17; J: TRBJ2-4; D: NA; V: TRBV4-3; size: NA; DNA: TGCGCCAGCAGCCCGGTAGAGGCCACCACGGCCAAAAACATTCAGTACTTC; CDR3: CASSPVEATTAKNIQYF
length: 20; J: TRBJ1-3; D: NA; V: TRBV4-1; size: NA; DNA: TGCGCCAGCAGCCAAGAGCGGGCAGATCCTTCCATTATCGGGGGAAACACCATATATTTT; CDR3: CASSQERADPSIIGGNTIYF
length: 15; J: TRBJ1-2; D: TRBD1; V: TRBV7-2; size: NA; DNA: TGTGCCAGCAGCTTATGGACAGGGACTAACTATGGCTACACCTTC; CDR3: CASSLWTGTNYGYTF
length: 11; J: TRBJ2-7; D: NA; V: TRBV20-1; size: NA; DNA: TGCAGTGCCCCAAACCCGGGCGAGCAGTACTTC; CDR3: CSAPNPGEQYF
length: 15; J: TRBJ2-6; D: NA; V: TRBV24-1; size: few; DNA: TGTGCCACCAGCGCCAACAGGGCTGGGGCCAACGTCCTGACTTTC; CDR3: CATSANRAGANVLTF
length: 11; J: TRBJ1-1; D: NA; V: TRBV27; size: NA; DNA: TGTGCCAGCAGACTAGGGACAGAAGCTTTCTTT; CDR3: CASRLGTEAFF
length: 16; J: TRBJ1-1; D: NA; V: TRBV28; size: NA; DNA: TGTGCCAGCAGTCGCACCCACCCTGGACAGCTCGCTGAAGCTTTCTTT; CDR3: CASSRTHPGQLAEAFF
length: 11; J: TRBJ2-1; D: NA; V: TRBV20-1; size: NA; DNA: TGCAGTGCTAGAGTCGGGTATGAGCAGTTCTTC; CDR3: CSARVGYEQFF
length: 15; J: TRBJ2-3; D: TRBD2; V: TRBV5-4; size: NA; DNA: TGTGCCAGCAGCTTGTTAGCGGGAGGGGCGGATACGCAGTATTTT; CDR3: CASSLLAGGADTQYF
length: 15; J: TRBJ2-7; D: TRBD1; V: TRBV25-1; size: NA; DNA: TGTGCCAGCAGTCCTCCGGGACAGGGCTTCTACGAGCAGTACTTC; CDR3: CASSPPGQGFYEQYF
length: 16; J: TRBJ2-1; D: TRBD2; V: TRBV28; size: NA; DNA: TGTGCCAGCAGTTTAGCGGGGGTTAATAGGGACAATGAGCAGTTCTTC; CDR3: CASSLAGVNRDNEQFF
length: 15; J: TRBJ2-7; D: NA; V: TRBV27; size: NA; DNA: TGTGCCAGCAGCCAAGGATCGGGTAAACCCTACGAGCAGTACTTC; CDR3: CASSQGSGKPYEQYF
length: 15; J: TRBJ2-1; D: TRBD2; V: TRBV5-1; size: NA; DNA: TGCGCCAGCAGCTCATCTAGCGGGAGGGCCAATGAGCAGTTCTTC; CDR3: CASSSSSGRANEQFF
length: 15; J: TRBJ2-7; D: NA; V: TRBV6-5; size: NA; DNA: TGTGCCAGCACCCCTCTCACAGGCCTTCCAAGGGAGCAGTACTTC; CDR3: CASTPLTGLPREQYF
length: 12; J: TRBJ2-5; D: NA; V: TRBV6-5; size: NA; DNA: TGTGCCAGCCGCCGGTACCAAGAGACCCAGTACTTC; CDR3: CASRRYQETQYF
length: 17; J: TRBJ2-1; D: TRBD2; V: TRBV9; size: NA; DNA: TGTGCCAGCAGCGCCAGACTAGCGGTAAGCTCCTACAATGAGCAGTTCTTC; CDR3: CASSARLAVSSYNEQFF
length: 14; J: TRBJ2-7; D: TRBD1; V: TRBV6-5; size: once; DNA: TGTGCCAGCAGTTACTCGACAGGGACCTACGAGCAGTACTTC; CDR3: CASSYSTGTYEQYF
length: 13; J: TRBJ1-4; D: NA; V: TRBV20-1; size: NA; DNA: TGCAGTGCTAGTGGAGGGCGGGCTGAAAAACTGTTTTTT; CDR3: CSASGGRAEKLFF
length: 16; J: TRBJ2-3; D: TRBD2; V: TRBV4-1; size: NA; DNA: TGCGCCAGCAGCCAATCAATGACTAGCGCCACAGATACGCAGTATTTT; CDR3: CASSQSMTSATDTQYF
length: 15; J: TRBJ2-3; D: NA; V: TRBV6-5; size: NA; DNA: TGTGCCAGCAGAAGGTTCCGGGAGAGCTCAGATACGCAGTATTTT; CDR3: CASRRFRESSDTQYF
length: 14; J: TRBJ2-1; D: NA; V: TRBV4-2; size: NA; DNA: TGTGCCAGCAGCCGGAGGGGTTCCTACAATGAGCAGTTCTTC; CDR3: CASSRRGSYNEQFF
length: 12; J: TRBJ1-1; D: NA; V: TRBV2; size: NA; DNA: TGTGCCAGCAGTGATCGGGGTGTCGGAGCTTTCTTT; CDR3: CASSDRGVGAFF
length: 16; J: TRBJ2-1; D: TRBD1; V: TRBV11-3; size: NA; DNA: TGTGCCAGCAGCTTACCCGGGGACAGGGTGGCCAATGAGCAGTTCTTC; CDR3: CASSLPGDRVANEQFF
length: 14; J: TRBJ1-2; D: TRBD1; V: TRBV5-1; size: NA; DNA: TGCGCCAGCAGCTCGACAGGGGGCTCCTATGGCTACACCTTC; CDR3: CASSSTGGSYGYTF
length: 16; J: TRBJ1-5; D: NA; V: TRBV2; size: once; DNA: TGTGCCAGCAGTGAAGGGGGCAGAAGAGACAATCAGCCCCAGCATTTT; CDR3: CASSEGGRRDNQPQHF
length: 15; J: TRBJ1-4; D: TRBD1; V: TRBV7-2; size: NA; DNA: TGTGCCAGCAGCATTACCGGGACAGGGGTCGAAAAACTGTTTTTT; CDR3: CASSITGTGVEKLFF
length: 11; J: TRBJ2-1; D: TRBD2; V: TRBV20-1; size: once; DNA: TGCAGTGCTAGAGAAGTCGGGAGGGGTTTCTTC; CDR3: CSAREVGRGFF
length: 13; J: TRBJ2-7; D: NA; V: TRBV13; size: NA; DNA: TGTGCCAGCAGCTTTTTGGCCTCCTACGAGCAGTACTTC; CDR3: CASSFLASYEQYF
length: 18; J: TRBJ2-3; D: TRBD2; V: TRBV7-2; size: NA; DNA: TGTGCCAGCAGCTTAAAGGGAACTAGCGGGAGGCACACAGATACGCAGTATTTT; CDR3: CASSLKGTSGRHTDTQYF
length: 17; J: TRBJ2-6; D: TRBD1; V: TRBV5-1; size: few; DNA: TGCGCCAGCAGCCGGGACAGTGAGGCCTCTGGGGCCAACGTCCTGACTTTC; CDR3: CASSRDSEASGANVLTF
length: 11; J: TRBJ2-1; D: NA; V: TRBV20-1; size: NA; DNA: TGCAGTGCCATACTAGCTCTTGAGCAGTTCTTC; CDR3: CSAILALEQFF
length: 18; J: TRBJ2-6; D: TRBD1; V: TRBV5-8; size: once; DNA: TGTGCCAGCAGCTTGTTTCAGGGGGCTTTCTCTGGGGCCAACGTCCTGACTTTC; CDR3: CASSLFQGAFSGANVLTF
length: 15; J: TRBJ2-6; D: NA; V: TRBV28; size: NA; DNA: TGTGCCAGCAGTTCTGGACATAAGGGGGCCAACGTCCTGACTTTC; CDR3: CASSSGHKGANVLTF
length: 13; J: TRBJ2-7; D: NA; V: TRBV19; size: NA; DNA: TGTGCCAGTAGTATTCTGGAGGGCTACGAGCAGTACTTC; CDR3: CASSILEGYEQYF
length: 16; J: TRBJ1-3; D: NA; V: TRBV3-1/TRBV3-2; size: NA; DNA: TGTGCCAGCAGCCAAGTTCGCAGGGTGGGTGGAAACACCATATATTTT; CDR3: CASSQVRRVGGNTIYF
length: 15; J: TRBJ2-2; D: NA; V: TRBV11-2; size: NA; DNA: TGTGCCAGCAGCTTCCTTCGGACTAATCCCGGGGAGCTGTTTTTT; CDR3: CASSFLRTNPGELFF
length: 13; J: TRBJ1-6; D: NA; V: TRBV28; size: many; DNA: TGTGCCAGCAGTTCTACCGAAATTTCACCCCTCCACTTT; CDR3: CASSSTEISPLHF
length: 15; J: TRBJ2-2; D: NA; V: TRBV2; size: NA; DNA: TGTGCCAGCAGAACTGGGAGCGCGAACACCGGGGAGCTGTTTTTT; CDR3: CASRTGSANTGELFF
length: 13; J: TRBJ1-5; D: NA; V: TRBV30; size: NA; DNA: TGTGCCTGGAACACAGGGAACGTGCAGCCCCAGCATTTT; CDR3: CAWNTGNVQPQHF
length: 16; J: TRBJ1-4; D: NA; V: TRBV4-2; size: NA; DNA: TGTGCCAGCAGATTGGGGTCGAGGGATCGGGATGAAAAACTGTTTTTT; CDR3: CASRLGSRDRDEKLFF
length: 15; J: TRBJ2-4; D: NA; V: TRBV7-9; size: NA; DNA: TGTGCCAGCAGCCACAGGGACCGGGCCAAAAACATTCAGTACTTC; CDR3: CASSHRDRAKNIQYF
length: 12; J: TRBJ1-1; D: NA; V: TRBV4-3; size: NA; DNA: TGCGCCAGCAGCCAAGATAGGAGGGAAGCTTTCTTT; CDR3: CASSQDRREAFF
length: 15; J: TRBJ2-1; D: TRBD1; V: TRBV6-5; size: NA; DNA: TGTGCCAGCAGTTATTGGACAGGGTATGACAATGAGCAGTTCTTC; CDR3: CASSYWTGYDNEQFF
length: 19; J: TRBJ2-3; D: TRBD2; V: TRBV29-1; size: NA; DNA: TGCAGCCGGTTGGGTGTAACTAGCGGGAGGGCTCGGTCGACAGATACGCAGTATTTT; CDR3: CSRLGVTSGRARSTDTQYF
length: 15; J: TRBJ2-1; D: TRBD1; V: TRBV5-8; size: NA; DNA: TGTGCCAGCAGCTGGGGACAGGGGTACAACAATGAGCAGTTCTTC; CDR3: CASSWGQGYNNEQFF
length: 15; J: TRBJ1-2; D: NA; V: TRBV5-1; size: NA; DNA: TGCGCCAGCAGCTTGATAGGGGGTGGGGAAGATGGCTACACCTTC; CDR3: CASSLIGGGEDGYTF
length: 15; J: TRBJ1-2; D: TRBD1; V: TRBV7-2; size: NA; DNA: TGTGCCAGCAGTCCTATGAACAGGGGGCTTTCTGGCTACACCTTC; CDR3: CASSPMNRGLSGYTF
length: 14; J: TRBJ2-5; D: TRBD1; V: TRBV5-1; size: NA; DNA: TGCGCCAGCAGCCCCGGGACAGATGTTGGGGCCCAGTACTTC; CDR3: CASSPGTDVGAQYF
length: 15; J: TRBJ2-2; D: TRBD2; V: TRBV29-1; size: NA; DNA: TGCAGCGTTGGGGTCTTGGGGGGGAGGCCCGGGGAGCTGTTTTTT; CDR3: CSVGVLGGRPGELFF
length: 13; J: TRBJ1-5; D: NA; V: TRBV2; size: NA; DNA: TGTGCCAGCAAAGCGTATGGGGCTCAGCCCCAGCATTTT; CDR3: CASKAYGAQPQHF
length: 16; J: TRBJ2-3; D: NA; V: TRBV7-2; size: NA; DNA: TGTGCCAGCAGCTTAGCCAGGAAGGCCCGGGGAGATACGCAGTATTTT; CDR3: CASSLARKARGDTQYF
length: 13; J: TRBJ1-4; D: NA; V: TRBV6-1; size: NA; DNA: TGTGCCAGCAGTGATCTCGGGTCCGAAAAACTGTTTTTT; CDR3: CASSDLGSEKLFF
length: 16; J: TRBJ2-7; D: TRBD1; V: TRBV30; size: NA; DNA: TGTGCCTGGAGTGCCCCGAAGGACAGGTACTCCTACGAGCAGTACTTC; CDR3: CAWSAPKDRYSYEQYF
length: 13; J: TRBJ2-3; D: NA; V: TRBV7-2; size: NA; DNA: TGTGCCAGCAGCCCCGGCCCAGCGAATACGCAGTATTTT; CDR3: CASSPGPANTQYF
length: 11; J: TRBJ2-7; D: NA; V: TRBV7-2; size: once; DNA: TGTGCCAGCAGCCTAAATCGGGAGCAGTACTTC; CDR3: CASSLNREQYF
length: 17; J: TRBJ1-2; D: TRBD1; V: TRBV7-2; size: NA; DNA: TGTGCCAGCAGCTCCCAACCCTGGACAGGGGGCGCGGGTGGCTACACCTTC; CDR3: CASSSQPWTGGAGGYTF